The following is a T cell receptor beta chain sequence with its context. What this receptor recognizes is not known. Per-base qualities were not stored, and no clone one base away is much larger. Trimming removed 4 bases from V and 10 bases from J; the gene matches leave 8 bases unexplained. Sequences SNHLY (CDR1) and FYNNEI (CDR2) are obtained from the germline V gene. The CDR3 spans 13 residues, from the cysteine through the phenylalanine. Here the CDR3 DNA is all that survives: 39 bases in frame from base 1. The sample is drawn from a study of blood T cell repertoires in COVID-19 (TCRdb year 2020). Notes on the research overall: Collaborator samples came from the United States, Italy and Spain and covered acute and convalescent phases of COVID-19. The prospective study material was composed of cDNA or gDNA derived from T cells, B-cell-depleted T cells, or PBMCs. Deeply sampled blood TCRbeta repertoires from subjects exposed to, actively infected with, or recovered from COVID-19 were included in the dataset. The repertoires were released in a freely available public database meant as a resource for research on the immune response to SARS-CoV-2. Samples came from the ongoing ImmuneRACE study (first 160 participants) plus 1,254 subjects from 6 global collaborators. A de-identified subject ID, COVID-19 status, age in years and sex were almost always included in the sample metadata. Where available, HLA class I and class II types were obtained from metadata supplied by the sample provider rather than from assay-based typing.

Each collaborating institution followed its own protocols to collect whole blood in K2EDTA tubes. For TCRbeta analysis, collaborator samples were shipped as frozen whole blood, as isolated PBMCs, or as DNA extracted from either sample type. The immunoSEQ Assay, a bias-controlled multiplex PCR, was used to amplify TCRbeta CDR3 regions from genomic DNA. The authors' pipeline ran thus. The number of nucleated cells in each sample was estimated from the amplification of reference gene primers within the assay. Sequence reads were collapsed and filtered to measure the absolute abundance of every unique TCRbeta CDR3 rearrangement. For each sample, productive Simpson clonality was calculated as the square root of Simpson's diversity index across productive rearrangements. As stored in TCRdb, this immuneACCESS dataset retains in-frame rearrangements with V and J assigned. A fraction of the clones does not appear; measured against another copy, unresolved V genes explain less than half of the discrepancy, and the remainder lacks a known reason. From that table come the V and J calls and clone size; the DNA was used to work out D and trimming. This sample is represented by 120,000 or so clones; 65% to 80% of them were singletons. The ten biggest clones cover under 10% of the sample.

Here is what the overall study found, with its caveats: The quantity of clinical and demographic metadata differed by source and by participant and was supplied without curation.

Recombination linked TRBV2 to TRBJ1-2; 8 central bases correspond to TRBD1. What was sequenced was peripheral blood. The receptor's source is a woman aged 55-70 years with acute or convalescent COVID-19. The CDR3 reads as follows: CASSGSGGADYTF. The sequence in DNA is TGTGCCAGCAGTGGATCAGGGGGCGCGGACTACACCTTC.